This section outlines one T cell receptor beta chain sequence together with its context. The data were produced by immunoSEQ multiplex PCR, yet TCRdb's version contains in-frame clones alone and is incomplete. The data contain fewer than 250,000 clones, more than 80% of them singletons. The data were taken from a study of blood T cell repertoires in COVID-19. At the level of the study: Collection of acute and convalescent COVID-19 samples took place in the United States, Italy and Spain. Sample material is recorded as cDNA or gDNA derived from T cells, B-cell-depleted T cells, or PBMCs.

Those who participated ranged in age from roughly 18 to 89 years and resided in about two dozen US areas. Donors in Cohort 3 counted as recovered after two negative PCRs, clearance, or symptom resolution. The V gene's germline CDR1 is LGHNA and CDR2 YNFKEQ. V was pared by 5 bases and J by 4 bases, with 9 bases of the junction left unmatched. The CDR3 is made up of 16 amino acids. This receptor was taken from a man in his sixties who had recovered from COVID-19. The genes are TRBV4-2 and TRBJ1-2, with TRBD1 matching over 11 bases. Sequenced: PBMCs or T cells enriched from blood (not recorded which). CDR3 in DNA: TGTGCCAGCAGCTACGGACAGGGGGCGTCCGTCTATGGCTACACCTTC. It translates to CASSYGQGASVYGYTF.